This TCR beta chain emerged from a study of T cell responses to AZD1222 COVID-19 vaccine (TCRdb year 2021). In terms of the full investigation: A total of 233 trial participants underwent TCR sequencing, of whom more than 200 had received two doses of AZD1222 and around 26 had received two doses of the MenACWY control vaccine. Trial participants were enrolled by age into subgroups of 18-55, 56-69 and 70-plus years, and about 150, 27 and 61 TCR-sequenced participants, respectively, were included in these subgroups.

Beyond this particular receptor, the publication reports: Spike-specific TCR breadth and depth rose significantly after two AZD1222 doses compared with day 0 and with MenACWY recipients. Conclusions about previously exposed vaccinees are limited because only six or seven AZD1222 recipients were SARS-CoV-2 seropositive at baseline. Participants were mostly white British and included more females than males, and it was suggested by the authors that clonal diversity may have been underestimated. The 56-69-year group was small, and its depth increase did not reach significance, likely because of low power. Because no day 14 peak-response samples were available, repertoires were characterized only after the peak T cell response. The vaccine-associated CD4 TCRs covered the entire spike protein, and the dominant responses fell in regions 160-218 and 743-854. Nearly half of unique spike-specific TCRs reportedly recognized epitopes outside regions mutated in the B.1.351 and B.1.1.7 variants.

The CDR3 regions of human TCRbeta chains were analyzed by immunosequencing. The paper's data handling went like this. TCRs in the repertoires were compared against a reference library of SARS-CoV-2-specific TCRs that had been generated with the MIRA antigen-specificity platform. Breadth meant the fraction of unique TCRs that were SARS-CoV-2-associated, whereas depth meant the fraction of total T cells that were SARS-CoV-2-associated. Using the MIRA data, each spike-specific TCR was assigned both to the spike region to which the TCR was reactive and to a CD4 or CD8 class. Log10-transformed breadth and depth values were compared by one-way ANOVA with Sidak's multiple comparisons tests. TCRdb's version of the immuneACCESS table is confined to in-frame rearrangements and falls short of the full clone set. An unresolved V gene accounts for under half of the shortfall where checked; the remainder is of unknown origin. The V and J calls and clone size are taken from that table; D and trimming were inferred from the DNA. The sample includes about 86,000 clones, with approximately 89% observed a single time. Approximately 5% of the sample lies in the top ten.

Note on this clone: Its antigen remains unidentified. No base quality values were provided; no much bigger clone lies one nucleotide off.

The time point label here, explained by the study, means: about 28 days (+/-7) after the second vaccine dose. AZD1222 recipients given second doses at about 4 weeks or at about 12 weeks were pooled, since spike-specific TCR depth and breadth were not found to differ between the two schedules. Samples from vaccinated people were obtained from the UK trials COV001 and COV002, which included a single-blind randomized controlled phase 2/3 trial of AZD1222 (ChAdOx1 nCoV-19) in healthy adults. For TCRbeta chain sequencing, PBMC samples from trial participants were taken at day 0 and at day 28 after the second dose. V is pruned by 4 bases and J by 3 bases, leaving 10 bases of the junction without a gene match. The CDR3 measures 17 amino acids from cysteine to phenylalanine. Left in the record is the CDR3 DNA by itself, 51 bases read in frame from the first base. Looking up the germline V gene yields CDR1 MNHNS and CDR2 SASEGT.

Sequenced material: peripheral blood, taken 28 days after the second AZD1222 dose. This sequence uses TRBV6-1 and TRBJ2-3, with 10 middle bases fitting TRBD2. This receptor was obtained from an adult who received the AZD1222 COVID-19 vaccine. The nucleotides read TGTGCCAGCAGTGGGGGACTAGCGTCCTTGTTGACAGATACGCAGTATTTT. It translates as CASSGGLASLLTDTQYF.